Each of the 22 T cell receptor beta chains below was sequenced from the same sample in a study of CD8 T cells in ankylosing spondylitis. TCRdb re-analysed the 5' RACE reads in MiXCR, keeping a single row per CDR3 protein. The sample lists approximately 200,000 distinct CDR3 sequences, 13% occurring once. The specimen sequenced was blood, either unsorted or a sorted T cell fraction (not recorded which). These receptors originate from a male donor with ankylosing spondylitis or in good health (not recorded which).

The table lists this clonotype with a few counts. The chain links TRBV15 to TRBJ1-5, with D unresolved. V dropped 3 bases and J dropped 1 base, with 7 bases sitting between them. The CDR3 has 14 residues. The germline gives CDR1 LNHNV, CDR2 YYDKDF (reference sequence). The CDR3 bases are TGTGCCACCAGCAGTGCCGTAAGCAATCAGCCCCAGCATTTT. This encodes CATSSAVSNQPQHF.

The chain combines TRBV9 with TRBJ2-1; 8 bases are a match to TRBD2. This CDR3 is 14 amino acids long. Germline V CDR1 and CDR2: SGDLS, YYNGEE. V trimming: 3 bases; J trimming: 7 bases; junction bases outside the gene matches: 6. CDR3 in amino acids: CASSGTSGLNEQFF. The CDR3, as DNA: TGTGCCAGCAGCGGAACTAGCGGTCTTAATGAGCAGTTCTTC. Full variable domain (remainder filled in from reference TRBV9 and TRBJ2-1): DSGVTQTPKHLITATGQRVTLRCSPRSGDLSVYWYQQSLDQGLQFLIQYYNGEERAKGNILERFSAQQFPDLHSELNLSSLELGDSALYFCASSGTSGLNEQFFGPGTRLTVL.

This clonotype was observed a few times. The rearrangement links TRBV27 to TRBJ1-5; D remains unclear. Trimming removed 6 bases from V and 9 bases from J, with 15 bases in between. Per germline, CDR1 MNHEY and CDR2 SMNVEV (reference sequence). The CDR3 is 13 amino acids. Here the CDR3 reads CASSLSSRGPQHF. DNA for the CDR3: TGTGCCAGCAGCTTAAGTTCGCGGGGGCCCCAGCATTTT.

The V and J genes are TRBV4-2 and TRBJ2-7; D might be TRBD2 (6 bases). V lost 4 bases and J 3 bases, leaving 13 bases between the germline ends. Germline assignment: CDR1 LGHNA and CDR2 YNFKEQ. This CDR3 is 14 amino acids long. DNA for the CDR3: TGTGCCAGCAGCCCGTCGGACTATTACTACGAGCAGTACTTC. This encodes CASSPSDYYYEQYF.

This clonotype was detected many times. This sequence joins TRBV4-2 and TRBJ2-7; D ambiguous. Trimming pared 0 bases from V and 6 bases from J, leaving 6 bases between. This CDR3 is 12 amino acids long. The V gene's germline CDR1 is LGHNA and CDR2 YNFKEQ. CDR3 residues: CASSQEGIEQYF. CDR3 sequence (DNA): TGTGCCAGCAGCCAAGAAGGTATCGAGCAGTACTTC.

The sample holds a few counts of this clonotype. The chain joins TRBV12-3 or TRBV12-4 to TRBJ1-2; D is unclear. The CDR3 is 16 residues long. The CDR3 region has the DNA TGTGCAACGGACCTTGGGGTACAGCTTACCTACTATGGCTACACCTTC. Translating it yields CATDLGVQLTYYGYTF.

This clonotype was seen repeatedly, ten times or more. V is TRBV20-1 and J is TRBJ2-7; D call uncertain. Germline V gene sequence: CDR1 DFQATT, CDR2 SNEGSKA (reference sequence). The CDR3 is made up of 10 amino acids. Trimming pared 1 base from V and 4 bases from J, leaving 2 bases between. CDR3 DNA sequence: TGCAGTGCTAGAGTATACGAGCAGTACTTC. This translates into CSARVYEQYF.

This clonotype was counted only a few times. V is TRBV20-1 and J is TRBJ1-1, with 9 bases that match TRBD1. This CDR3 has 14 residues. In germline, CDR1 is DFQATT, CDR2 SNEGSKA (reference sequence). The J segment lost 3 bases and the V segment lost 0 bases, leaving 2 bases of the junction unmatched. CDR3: CSARDGDRDTEAFF. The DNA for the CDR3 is TGCAGTGCTAGAGATGGGGACAGGGACACTGAAGCTTTCTTT.

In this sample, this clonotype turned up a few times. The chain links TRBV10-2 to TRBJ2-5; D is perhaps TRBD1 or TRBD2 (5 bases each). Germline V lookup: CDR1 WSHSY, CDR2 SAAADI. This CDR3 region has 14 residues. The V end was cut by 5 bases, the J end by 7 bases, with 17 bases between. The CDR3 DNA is TGCGCCAGCAGTCCCGGGACCCTGCGCGGGACCCAGTACTTC. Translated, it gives CASSPGTLRGTQYF.

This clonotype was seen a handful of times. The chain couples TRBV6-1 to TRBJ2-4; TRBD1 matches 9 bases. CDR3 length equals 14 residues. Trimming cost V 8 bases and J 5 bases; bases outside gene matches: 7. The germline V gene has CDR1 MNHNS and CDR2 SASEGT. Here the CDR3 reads CASATGGAQNIQYF. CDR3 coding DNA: TGTGCCAGCGCCACAGGGGGCGCCCAAAACATTCAGTACTTC.

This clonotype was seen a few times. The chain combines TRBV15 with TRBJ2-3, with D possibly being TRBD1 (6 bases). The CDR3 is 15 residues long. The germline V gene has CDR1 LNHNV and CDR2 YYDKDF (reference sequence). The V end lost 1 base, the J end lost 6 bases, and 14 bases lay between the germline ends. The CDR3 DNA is TGTGCCACCAGCAGAGGGGCGGCAGGGGCGGATACGCAGTATTTT. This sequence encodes CATSRGAAGADTQYF.

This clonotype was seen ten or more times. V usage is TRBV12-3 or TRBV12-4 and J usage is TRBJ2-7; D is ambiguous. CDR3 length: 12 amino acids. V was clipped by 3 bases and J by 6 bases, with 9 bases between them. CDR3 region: CASSLAGPEQYF. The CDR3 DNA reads TGTGCCAGCAGTTTGGCCGGTCCCGAGCAGTACTTC.

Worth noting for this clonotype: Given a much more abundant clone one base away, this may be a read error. CDR3 DNA sequence: TGTGCCATCAGTGGCCCCTACGAGCAGTACTTC. Protein product: CAISGPYEQYF. V gene TRBV10-3 combines with J gene TRBJ2-7; D remains unclear. The germline V gene encodes CDR1 ENHRY and CDR2 SYGVKD. CDR3 size: 11 residues. V shed 4 bases and J shed 2 bases, with 3 bases lying between them.

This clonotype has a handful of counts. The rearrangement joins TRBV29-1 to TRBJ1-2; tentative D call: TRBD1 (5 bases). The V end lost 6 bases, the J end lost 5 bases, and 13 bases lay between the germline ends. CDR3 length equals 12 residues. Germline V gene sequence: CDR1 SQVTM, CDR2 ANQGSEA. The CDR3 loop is CSVVGGVYGYTF. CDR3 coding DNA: TGCAGCGTGGTGGGGGGAGTTTATGGCTACACCTTC.

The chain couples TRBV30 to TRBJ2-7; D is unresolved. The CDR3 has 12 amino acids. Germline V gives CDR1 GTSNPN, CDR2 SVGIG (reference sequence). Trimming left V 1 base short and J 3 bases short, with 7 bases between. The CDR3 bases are TGTGCCTGGAGTGGGGATAACTACGAGCAGTACTTC. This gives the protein CAWSGDNYEQYF.

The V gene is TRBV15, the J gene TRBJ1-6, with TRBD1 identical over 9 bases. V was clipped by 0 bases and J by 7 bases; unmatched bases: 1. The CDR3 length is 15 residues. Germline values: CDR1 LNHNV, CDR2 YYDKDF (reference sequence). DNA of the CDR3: TGTGCCACCAGCAGAGACGGGACAGGGAATTCACCCCTCCACTTT. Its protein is CATSRDGTGNSPLHF.

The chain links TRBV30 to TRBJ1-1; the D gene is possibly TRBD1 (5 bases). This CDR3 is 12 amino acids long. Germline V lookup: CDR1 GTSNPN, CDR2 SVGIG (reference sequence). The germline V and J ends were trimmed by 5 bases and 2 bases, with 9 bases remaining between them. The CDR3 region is CAWGASNTEAFF. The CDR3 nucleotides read TGTGCCTGGGGGGCCTCAAACACTGAAGCTTTCTTT.

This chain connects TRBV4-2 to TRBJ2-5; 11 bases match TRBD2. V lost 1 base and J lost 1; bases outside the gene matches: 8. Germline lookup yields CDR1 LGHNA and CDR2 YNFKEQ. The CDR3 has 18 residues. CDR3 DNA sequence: TGTGCCAGCAGCCAAGTTGGGGCTAGCGGGGGGCCCCAAGAGACCCAGTACTTC. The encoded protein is CASSQVGASGGPQETQYF.

For the CDR3, the DNA is TGTGCCAGCAGTTACCCCCTCCTTCCGGGACAGACCTGGGAGACCCAGTACTTC. It encodes CASSYPLLPGQTWETQYF. The gene calls are TRBV6-5 and TRBJ2-5; 7 bases map to TRBD1. The CDR3 is made up of 18 amino acids. V trimming: 2 bases; J trimming: 5 bases; junction bases outside the gene matches: 17. Per germline, CDR1 MNHEY and CDR2 SVGAGI.

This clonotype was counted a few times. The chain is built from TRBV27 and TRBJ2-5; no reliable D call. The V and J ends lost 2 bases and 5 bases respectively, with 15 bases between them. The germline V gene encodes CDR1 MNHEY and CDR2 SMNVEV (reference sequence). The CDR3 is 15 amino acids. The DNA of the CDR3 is TGTGCCAGCAGTTTAACCCCTAGTGACGGGGAGACCCAGTACTTC. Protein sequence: CASSLTPSDGETQYF.

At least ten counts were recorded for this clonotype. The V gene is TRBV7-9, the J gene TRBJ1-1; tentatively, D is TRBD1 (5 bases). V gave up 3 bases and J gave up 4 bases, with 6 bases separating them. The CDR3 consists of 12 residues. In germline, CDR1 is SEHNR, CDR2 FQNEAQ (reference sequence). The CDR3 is CASSFGATEAFF. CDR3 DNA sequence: TGTGCCAGCAGCTTTGGGGCCACTGAAGCTTTCTTT.

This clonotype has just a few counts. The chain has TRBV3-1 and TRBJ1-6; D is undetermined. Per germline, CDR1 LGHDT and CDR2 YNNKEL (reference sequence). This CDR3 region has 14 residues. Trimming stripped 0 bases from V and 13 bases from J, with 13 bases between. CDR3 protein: CASSQEPETYPLHF. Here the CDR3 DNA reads TGTGCCAGCAGCCAAGAGCCTGAGACATACCCCCTCCACTTT.